Sequencing of this TCR beta chain was carried out in a study of blood T cell repertoires in COVID-19. Study-level background: Donors in the United States, Italy and Spain gave samples during acute or convalescent COVID-19. T cells, B-cell-depleted T cells, or PBMCs supplied cDNA or gDNA.

Sequencing was performed with immunoSEQ multiplex PCR; in TCRdb, only in-frame clones are kept and a portion is missing. The table has about 36,000 clones, approximately 75% seen once; the top ten hold 40% to 50%. Trimming removed 0 bases from V and 1 base from J; junction bases left unmatched: 7. The CDR3 loop spans 17 amino acids. CDR1 SGHRS and CDR2 YFSETQ come from the germline V gene. The TCR originated in a human donor in a cohort sampled during active or convalescent COVID-19. The donor label of this sample is uncertain. Input material: peripheral blood. The rearrangement uses TRBV5-1 and TRBJ2-7; 10 bases fit TRBD2. The CDR3 nucleotides read TGCGCCAGCAGCTTGGGCCTAGCGGGAGTCTTTTCCTACGAGCAGTACTTC. It encodes CASSLGLAGVFSYEQYF.